The source of this T cell receptor beta chain is a study of identical twins. Study findings and constraints: Invariant MAIT and iNKT cells may have partly biased zero-insertion analyses.

TCRdb ran MiXCR on the 5' RACE reads and lists one entry per CDR3 protein. There are roughly 720,000 distinct CDR3 sequences in the sample; 15% to 20% occur only once, and roughly 14% lies in the top ten. Germline V gives CDR1 SGHRS, CDR2 YFSETQ. The CDR3 has 14 amino acids. V shed 1 base and J shed 1 base, with 8 bases lying between them. This clonotype appeared a few times. Its antigen is still unknown. The data also belong to a second study, concerning T cells expressing NK-cell markers.

This rearrangement joins TRBV5-1 to TRBJ1-1; no clear D. Sequences were obtained from PBMCs. This sequence was found in a woman aged 18-35 years in good health. The CDR3 region is CASSLSSENTEAFF. CDR3 nucleotides: TGCGCCAGCAGCTTGTCGTCTGAGAACACTGAAGCTTTCTTT.